Below are 2 T cell receptor beta chains sequenced from a single sample in a study of CD4 T cells in relation to SARS-CoV-2 and coronaviruses. These receptors are not linked to any known antigen. Assay used: immunoSEQ multiplex PCR; TCRdb lists only in-frame clones, some missing. The table has about 16,000 clones, approximately 80% seen once. Before the COVID-19 pandemic, during about 2010-2018, CD4+ T cells were taken from unexposed donors. After roughly ten days of culture, CD4+ T cells were isolated. The sample comprised CD4+ T cells from PBMCs, cultured in vitro. Receptor source: a human donor in good health.

This sequence joins TRBV10-1 and TRBJ2-2; D remains ambiguous. This CDR3 region has 12 residues. The germline V gene encodes CDR1 WNHNN and CDR2 SYGVQD (reference sequence). V was clipped by 4 bases and J by 6 bases, with 6 bases between them. The CDR3 DNA follows: TGCGCCAGCAGTGTTAGATCCGGGGAGCTGTTTTTT. It codes for CASSVRSGELFF.

The DNA for the CDR3 is TGTGCCAGCAGCTCAAGGACAGGGCTCTTGACCGGGGAGCTGTTTTTT. It codes for CASSSRTGLLTGELFF. V usage is TRBV11-2 and J usage is TRBJ2-2; TRBD1 matches 8 bases. The CDR3 has 16 amino acids. V was pared by 4 bases and J by 5 bases, with 9 bases of the junction left unmatched. Germline loops: CDR1 SGHAT, CDR2 FQNNGV.